One and the same sample provided the 20 T cell receptor beta chains below, sequenced in a study of cytomegalovirus exposure and HLA in healthy donors. The study ran its PCR with 60 Vbeta and 13 Jbeta primers. Data came from immunoSEQ multiplex PCR; TCRdb stores just in-frame clones and leaves some out. The repertoire includes over 65,000 clones, roughly four fifths of them detected once, and roughly 13% sits in the top ten. Sequencing used PBMCs. These receptors were obtained from a human donor in good health.

The chain links TRBV5-8 to TRBJ1-2; tentatively, D is TRBD1 (6 bases). This CDR3 spans 18 amino acids. V was trimmed by 4 bases and J by 0 bases, leaving 22 bases between them. CDR1 and CDR2 (germline): SGHTS, YDEGEE. DNA of the CDR3: TGTGCCAGCAGCCAAAGGGGAACAGGGCGTATAACTAACTATGGCTACACCTTC. Amino acid sequence: CASSQRGTGRITNYGYTF.

The chain uses TRBV7-8 and TRBJ1-1, with TRBD1 matching 8 bases. The CDR3 contains 17 residues. In germline, CDR1 is SGHVS, CDR2 FQNEAQ. Unmatched junction bases numbered 12, after V lost 1 base and J lost 5 bases. The CDR3 reads CASSLERGGQAGTEAFF. DNA for the CDR3: TGTGCCAGCAGCTTAGAGCGCGGGGGACAGGCCGGAACTGAAGCTTTCTTT.

V is TRBV5-5 and J is TRBJ1-5; TRBD1 is a possible D gene (5 bases). In germline, CDR1 is SGHKS, CDR2 YYEKEE (reference sequence). Trimming stripped 1 base from V and 3 bases from J, with 17 bases between. The CDR3 is made up of 17 amino acids. The CDR3 protein is CASSLKFGGPVNQPQHF. The DNA of the CDR3 is TGTGCCAGCAGCTTGAAGTTCGGGGGACCGGTCAATCAGCCCCAGCATTTT.

This chain uses TRBV30 with TRBJ2-7, with 8 bases that match TRBD2. This CDR3 contains 14 residues. The V gene's germline CDR1 is GTSNPN and CDR2 SVGIG (reference sequence). The ends lost 4 bases at V and 0 bases at J; junction bases unmatched: 5. This chain's CDR3 is CAWKVAGYSYEQYF. CDR3 nucleotide sequence: TGTGCCTGGAAGGTAGCGGGGTACTCCTACGAGCAGTACTTC.

This clone has only a few counts. The chain combines TRBV5-5 with TRBJ1-1; no reliable D call. CDR1 and CDR2 (germline): SGHKS, YYEKEE (reference sequence). This CDR3 spans 13 amino acids. Trimming removed 2 bases from V and 6 bases from J, with 11 bases in between. This CDR3 reads CASSLDIRSEAFF. The CDR3 coding sequence is TGTGCCAGCAGCTTAGATATTCGGTCTGAAGCTTTCTTT.

This clone came up a few times. The chain recombines TRBV7-2 with TRBJ2-2; weak D call: TRBD2 (6 bases). The V gene lost 4 bases and the J gene lost 1 base, with 13 bases spanning the gap. CDR3 length: 16 amino acids. Germline CDR1 reads SGHTA; CDR2 reads FQGNSA. The CDR3 spells CASSSQPGLNTGELFF. CDR3 DNA: TGTGCCAGCAGCTCGCAGCCGGGACTGAACACCGGGGAGCTGTTTTTT.

V gene TRBV14 combines with J gene TRBJ1-1; the D is unclear. V lost 1 base, J lost 0 bases, and 9 bases lay in between. In germline, CDR1 is SGHDN, CDR2 FVKESK. CDR3 size: 15 residues. The CDR3 DNA is TGTGCCAGCAGCCAAGGGAGGCGGGTGAACACTGAAGCTTTCTTT. Its translation is CASSQGRRVNTEAFF.

V usage is TRBV7-2 and J usage is TRBJ2-1; maybe TRBD2 (7 bases). Germline CDR1 is SGHTA and CDR2 is FQGNSA. V was shortened by 8 bases and J by 8 bases, with 16 bases between the two germline ends. This CDR3 has 13 residues. Here the CDR3 reads CASLTGGGDEQFF. The CDR3 DNA follows: TGTGCCAGCCTTACGGGGGGCGGGGATGAGCAGTTCTTC.

This clone was found a few times. The V and J genes are TRBV30 and TRBJ2-7, with D possibly TRBD1 on 5 matching bases. In germline, CDR1 is GTSNPN, CDR2 SVGIG (reference sequence). This CDR3 region has 14 residues. Between the trimmed V and J ends, which lost 0 bases and 4 bases, there was a span of 13 bases. CDR3 amino acids: CAWSVLLQGYEQYF. For the CDR3, the DNA is TGTGCCTGGAGTGTACTCCTGCAGGGTTACGAGCAGTACTTC.

V and J are TRBV9 and TRBJ2-3; D unclear. V gave up 0 bases and J gave up 5 bases, with 13 bases separating them. This CDR3 is built from 15 residues. Germline CDR1 and CDR2: SGDLS and YYNGEE. The CDR3 reads CASSVALIARDTQYF. DNA for the CDR3: TGTGCCAGCAGCGTAGCTTTAATAGCTAGAGATACGCAGTATTTT. The full variable domain, rest sourced from reference TRBV9 and TRBJ2-3, is DSGVTQTPKHLITATGQRVTLRCSPRSGDLSVYWYQQSLDQGLQFLIQYYNGEERAKGNILERFSAQQFPDLHSELNLSSLELGDSALYFCASSVALIARDTQYFGPGTRLTVL.

This sequence joins TRBV5-1 and TRBJ1-1; 7 bases align to TRBD1. This CDR3 comprises 15 residues. In germline, CDR1 is SGHRS, CDR2 YFSETQ. The V and J ends lost 4 bases and 0 bases, in that order; junction bases with no gene match: 6. For the CDR3, the DNA is TGCGCCAGCAGCGCGGGACAGATTATGAACACTGAAGCTTTCTTT. Its protein product is CASSAGQIMNTEAFF.

DNA of the CDR3: TGTGCCAGCAGTTTAAGAGGGACAGGGGCGTACAATGAGCAGTTCTTC. Amino acid sequence: CASSLRGTGAYNEQFF. J is TRBJ2-1 and V is TRBV27; 10 nucleotides line up with TRBD1. From germline, CDR1 is MNHEY and CDR2 SMNVEV (reference sequence). Trimming took 2 bases from V and 4 from J; bases not matched to a gene: 5. CDR3 length: 16 amino acids.

The chain combines TRBV19 with TRBJ2-5, with 7 bases lining up with TRBD2. There are 14 residues in the CDR3. The V and J ends lost 4 bases and 5 bases, in that order; junction bases with no gene match: 7. From germline, CDR1 is LNHDA and CDR2 SQIVND (reference sequence). The CDR3 DNA is TGTGCCAGTAGTACACCGGGACTAATCGAGACCCAGTACTTC. Its translation is CASSTPGLIETQYF.

The chain has TRBV7-9 and TRBJ1-1, with a weak D call TRBD1 (5 bases). With 5 bases removed from V and 5 bases from J, the gap between germline ends came to 15 bases. The length of the CDR3 is 14 residues. Germline CDR1 and CDR2: SEHNR and FQNEAQ (reference sequence). The CDR3 nucleotides are TGTGCCAGCAGCGATAGAGTGGGGCGGACTGAAGCTTTCTTT. Amino acids: CASSDRVGRTEAFF.

Here the CDR3 reads CASSLPDLGLAGGEQFF. In DNA form, the CDR3 reads TGTGCCAGCAGCTTACCAGACCTGGGACTAGCGGGGGGTGAGCAGTTCTTC. The V call is TRBV11-2, the J call TRBJ2-1, with 15 nucleotides matching TRBD2. Germline CDR1 is SGHAT and CDR2 is FQNNGV. Germline trimming cut 2 bases from V and 9 bases from J; bases unmatched to any gene: 8. This CDR3 is 17 amino acids long.

The rearrangement links TRBV7-8 to TRBJ2-2, with 8 bases fitting TRBD2. Germline values: CDR1 SGHVS, CDR2 FQNEAQ. J gave up 4 bases and V 3 bases, and 7 bases lay outside the gene matches. The CDR3 is 16 amino acids. CDR3 coding DNA: TGTGCCAGCAGCTTTCGGAGCGGGGGTTTCACCGGGGAGCTGTTTTTT. Translating it yields CASSFRSGGFTGELFF.

This sequence joins TRBV27 and TRBJ1-6, with D unclear. The CDR3 covers 12 residues. Per the germline V gene, CDR1 is MNHEY and CDR2 is SMNVEV (reference sequence). V was shortened by 3 bases and J by 7 bases, with 4 bases between the two germline ends. CDR3 sequence: CASSLRNSPLHF. The CDR3 DNA is TGTGCCAGCAGTTTGCGAAATTCACCCCTCCACTTT.

This sequence joins TRBV7-8 and TRBJ2-5, with 7 nucleotides matching TRBD1. J was trimmed by 5 bases and V by 7 bases; bases with no gene match: 10. This CDR3 has 14 amino acids. Germline V gene lookup returns CDR1 SGHVS and CDR2 FQNEAQ. CDR3 in DNA: TGTGCCAGCAACTTCGAAACAGGGGACGAGACCCAGTACTTC. Its protein product is CASNFETGDETQYF.

This sequence joins TRBV4-2 and TRBJ2-7; 12 bases map to TRBD1. Trimming cost V 8 bases and J 2 bases; bases outside gene matches: 7. Germline assignment: CDR1 LGHNA and CDR2 YNFKEQ. The CDR3 runs 15 residues. CDR3 in amino acids: CASSPGQGATYEQYF. DNA of the CDR3: TGTGCCAGCTCCCCGGGACAGGGGGCAACCTACGAGCAGTACTTC.

This rearrangement joins TRBV5-4 to TRBJ2-2, with a weak D call TRBD1 (6 bases). Looked up from germline, CDR1 is SGHNT and CDR2 is YYREEE (reference sequence). The CDR3 runs to 16 residues. V was clipped by 4 bases and J by 2 bases, with 15 bases between them. CDR3 in DNA: TGTGCCAGCAGCCGAGTGCAGGGGCTAAACACCGGGGAGCTGTTTTTT. The encoded protein is CASSRVQGLNTGELFF.